The clone carrying this T cell receptor beta chain was found many times. Indicated time point: sample taken at primary tumor resection. The ends were cut back, 1 base at V and 5 bases at J, with 8 bases in the middle. This CDR3 has 12 residues. Germline CDR1 and CDR2: SQVTM and ANQGSEA. This record belongs to a study of spatial heterogeneity in lung cancer. Study overall: Each time, sequencing found more beta-chain sequences than alpha-chain sequences. Across the raw uncorrected reads, a unique TCR and UMI combination was observed, on average, more than ten times.

One entry per CDR3 protein results from TCRdb running MiXCR on the 5' RACE reads. The sample lists some 5,400 distinct CDR3 sequences; about 3.9% were seen once. This TCR was sampled from a male donor with early-stage non-small cell lung cancer. The V gene is TRBV29-1, the J gene TRBJ1-1; D ambiguous. The input for sequencing was normal lung tissue next to the tumor, taken at surgery. In nucleotides, the CDR3 is TGCAGCGTTGAAGGGAGAGAGACTGAAGCTTTCTTT. Translating gives CSVEGRETEAFF.